The sequence of this T cell receptor (beta chain) was determined in a study of T cells in Graves' hyperthyroidism and ophthalmopathy. General study findings and limits: It was a median roughly 6.5 months before onset that the model predicted ophthalmopathy.

Germline CDR1 is MGHRA and CDR2 is YSYEKL. After removal of 1 base from V and 3 bases from J, the junction contained 16 bases not matched to a gene. The length of the CDR3 is 19 residues. Thyroid ultrasound and orbital computed tomography, with clinical symptoms and serum thyroxine and TRAb, informed diagnoses. The PBMCs had their origin in 8.5 to 10 ml of fresh peripheral blood. This clonotype was picked up a small number of times. Its cognate antigen is unknown. Amplification of TCR beta CDR3 regions used RNA as the template. RT-PCR in the first round (using the HTBI primer set) targeted the TCR CDR3. TCRdb independently ran MiXCR on the multiplex PCR reads; one entry per CDR3 protein. This sample has 270,000 or so distinct CDR3 sequences, with less than 30% found just once.

The material sequenced was blood. The sequence was collected from a man between 40 and 49 years old with Graves' hyperthyroidism that later progressed to Graves' ophthalmopathy. This chain joins TRBV4-1 and TRBJ2-7, with 9 bases lining up with TRBD2. CDR3 region: CASSQVMWGLGGRDYEQYF. The CDR3 bases are TGCGCCAGCAGCCAAGTTATGTGGGGGCTTGGCGGGAGGGACTACGAGCAGTACTTC.